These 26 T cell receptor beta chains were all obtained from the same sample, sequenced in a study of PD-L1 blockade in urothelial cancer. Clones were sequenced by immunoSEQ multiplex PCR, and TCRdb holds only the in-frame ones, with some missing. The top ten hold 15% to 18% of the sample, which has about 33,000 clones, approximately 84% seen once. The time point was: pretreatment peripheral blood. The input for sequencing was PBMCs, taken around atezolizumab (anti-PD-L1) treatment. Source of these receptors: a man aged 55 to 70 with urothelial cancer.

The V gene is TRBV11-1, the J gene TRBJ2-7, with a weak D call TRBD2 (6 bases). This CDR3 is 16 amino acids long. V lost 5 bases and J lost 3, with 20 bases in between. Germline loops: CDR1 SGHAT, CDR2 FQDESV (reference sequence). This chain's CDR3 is CASSPPGEQGLYEQYF. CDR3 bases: TGTGCCAGCAGCCCCCCTGGAGAGCAGGGACTCTACGAGCAGTACTTC.

CDR3 coding DNA: TGTGCCAGCAGCCCATATGAAAAACTGTTTTTT. It codes for CASSPYEKLFF. The chain joins TRBV11-2 to TRBJ1-4; no firm D call. V was trimmed by 5 bases and J by 6 bases, leaving 4 bases between them. The CDR3 contains 11 residues. Germline V gives CDR1 SGHAT, CDR2 FQNNGV. Combining the CDR3 with reference TRBV11-2 and TRBJ1-4 gives the whole variable domain EAGVAQSPRYKIIEKRQSVAFWCNPISGHATLYWYQQILGQGPKLLIQFQNNGVVDDSQLPKDRFSAERLKGVDSTLKIQPAKLEDSAVYLCASSPYEKLFFGSGTQLSVL.

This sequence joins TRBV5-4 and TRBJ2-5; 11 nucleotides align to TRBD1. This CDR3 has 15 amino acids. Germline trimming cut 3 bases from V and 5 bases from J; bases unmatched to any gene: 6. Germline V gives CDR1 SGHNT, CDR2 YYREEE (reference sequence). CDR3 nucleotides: TGTGCCAGCAGCTCGGACAGGGGGCTCGGGGAGACCCAGTACTTC. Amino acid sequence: CASSSDRGLGETQYF. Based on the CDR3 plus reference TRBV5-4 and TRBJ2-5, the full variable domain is ETGVTQSPTHLIKTRGQQVTLRCSSQSGHNTVSWYQQALGQGPQFIFQYYREEENGRGNFPPRFSGLQFPNYSSELNVNALELDDSALYLCASSSDRGLGETQYFGPGTRLLVL.

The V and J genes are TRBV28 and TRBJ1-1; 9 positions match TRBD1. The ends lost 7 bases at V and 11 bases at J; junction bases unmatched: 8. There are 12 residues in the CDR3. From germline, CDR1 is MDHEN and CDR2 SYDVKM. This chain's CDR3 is CASIRDRVAAFF. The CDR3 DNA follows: TGTGCCAGCATCCGGGACAGGGTTGCGGCTTTCTTT.

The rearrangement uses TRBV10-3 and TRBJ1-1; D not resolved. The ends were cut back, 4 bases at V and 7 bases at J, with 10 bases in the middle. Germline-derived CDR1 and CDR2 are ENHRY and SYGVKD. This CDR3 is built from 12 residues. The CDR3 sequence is CAISAREDEAFF. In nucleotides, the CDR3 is TGTGCCATCAGTGCCCGGGAGGATGAAGCTTTCTTT.

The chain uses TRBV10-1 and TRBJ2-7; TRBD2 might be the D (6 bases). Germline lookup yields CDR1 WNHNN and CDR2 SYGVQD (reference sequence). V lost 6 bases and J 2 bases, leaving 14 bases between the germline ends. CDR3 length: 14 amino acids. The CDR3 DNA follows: TGCGCCAGCAGGGCCAGTGCGGGGCCCTACGAGCAGTACTTC. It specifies CASRASAGPYEQYF.

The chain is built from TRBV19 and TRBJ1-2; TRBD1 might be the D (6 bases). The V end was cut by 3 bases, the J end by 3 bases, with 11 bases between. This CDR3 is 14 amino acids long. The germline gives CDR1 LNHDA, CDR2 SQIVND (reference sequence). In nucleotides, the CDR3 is TGTGCCAGTAGTATCGGTCAGGGGCACTATGGCTACACCTTC. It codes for CASSIGQGHYGYTF. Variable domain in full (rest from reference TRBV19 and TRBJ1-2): DGGITQSPKYLFRKEGQNVTLSCEQNLNHDAMYWYRQDPGQGLRLIYYSQIVNDFQKGDIAEGYSVSREKKESFPLTVTSAQKNPTAFYLCASSIGQGHYGYTFGSGTRLTVV.

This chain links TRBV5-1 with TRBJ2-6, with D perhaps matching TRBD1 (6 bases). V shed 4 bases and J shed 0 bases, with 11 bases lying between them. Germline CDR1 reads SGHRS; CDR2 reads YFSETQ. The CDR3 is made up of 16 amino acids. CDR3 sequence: CASSTQGISGANVLTF. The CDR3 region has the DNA TGCGCCAGCAGCACACAGGGTATCTCTGGGGCCAACGTCCTGACTTTC.

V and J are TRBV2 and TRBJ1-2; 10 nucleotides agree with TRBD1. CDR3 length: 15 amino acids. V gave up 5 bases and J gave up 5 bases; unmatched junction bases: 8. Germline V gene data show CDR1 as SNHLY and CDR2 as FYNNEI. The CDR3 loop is CASSLAGTGAYGYTF. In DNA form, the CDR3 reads TGTGCCAGCAGTTTAGCCGGGACAGGGGCGTATGGCTACACCTTC.

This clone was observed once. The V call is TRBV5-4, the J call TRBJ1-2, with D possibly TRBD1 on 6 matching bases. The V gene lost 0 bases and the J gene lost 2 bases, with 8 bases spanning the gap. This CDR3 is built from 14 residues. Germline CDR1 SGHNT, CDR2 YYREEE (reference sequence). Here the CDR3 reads CASSLGGLNYGYTF. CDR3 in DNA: TGTGCCAGCAGCTTGGGGGGGCTAAACTATGGCTACACCTTC.

The CDR3 is CASSLQSSGSIYEQYF. CDR3 sequence (DNA): TGTGCCAGCAGCTTGCAGTCTAGCGGGAGTATCTACGAGCAGTACTTC. V gene TRBV5-4 combines with J gene TRBJ2-7, with TRBD2 matching over 10 bases. Germline V gene data show CDR1 as SGHNT and CDR2 as YYREEE (reference sequence). V dropped 1 base and J dropped 3; count of bases not matched to a gene: 7. The length of the CDR3 is 16 residues. The variable domain in full, completed from reference TRBV5-4 and TRBJ2-7, reads ETGVTQSPTHLIKTRGQQVTLRCSSQSGHNTVSWYQQALGQGPQFIFQYYREEENGRGNFPPRFSGLQFPNYSSELNVNALELDDSALYLCASSLQSSGSIYEQYFGPGTRLTVT.

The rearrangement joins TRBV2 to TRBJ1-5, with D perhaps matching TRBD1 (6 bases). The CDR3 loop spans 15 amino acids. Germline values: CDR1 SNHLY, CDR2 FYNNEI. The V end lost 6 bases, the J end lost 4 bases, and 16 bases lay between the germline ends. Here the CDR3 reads CASSGDKVGNQPQHF. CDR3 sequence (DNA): TGTGCCAGCAGCGGGGACAAGGTTGGAAATCAGCCCCAGCATTTT. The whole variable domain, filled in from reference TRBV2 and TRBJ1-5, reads EPEVTQTPSHQVTQMGQEVILRCVPISNHLYFYWYRQILGQKVEFLVSFYNNEISEKSEIFDDQFSVERPDGSNFTLKIRSTKLEDSAMYFCASSGDKVGNQPQHFGDGTRLSIL.

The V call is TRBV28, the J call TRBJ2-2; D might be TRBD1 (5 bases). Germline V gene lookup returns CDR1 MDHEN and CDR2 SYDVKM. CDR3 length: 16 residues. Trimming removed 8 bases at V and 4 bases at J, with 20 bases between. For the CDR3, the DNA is TGTGCCAGCCTGAGGTTCGGGCAGGGCGCCACCGGGGAGCTGTTTTTT. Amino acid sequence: CASLRFGQGATGELFF. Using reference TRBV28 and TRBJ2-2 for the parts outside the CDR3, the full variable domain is DVKVTQSSRYLVKRTGEKVFLECVQDMDHENMFWYRQDPGLGLRLIYFSYDVKMKEKGDIPEGYSVSREKKERFSLILESASTNQTSMYLCASLRFGQGATGELFFGEGSRLTVL.

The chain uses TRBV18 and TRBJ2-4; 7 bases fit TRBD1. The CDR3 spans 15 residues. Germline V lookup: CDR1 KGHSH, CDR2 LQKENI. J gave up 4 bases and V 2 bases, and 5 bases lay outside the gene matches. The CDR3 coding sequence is TGTGCCAGCTCACCAAGGGACAGACCTAAAAACATTCAGTACTTC. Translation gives CASSPRDRPKNIQYF. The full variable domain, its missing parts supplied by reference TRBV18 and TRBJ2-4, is NAGVMQNPRHLVRRRGQEARLRCSPMKGHSHVYWYRQLPEEGLKFMVYLQKENIIDESGMPKERFSAEFPKEGPSILRIQQVVRGDSAAYFCASSPRDRPKNIQYFGAGTRLSVL.

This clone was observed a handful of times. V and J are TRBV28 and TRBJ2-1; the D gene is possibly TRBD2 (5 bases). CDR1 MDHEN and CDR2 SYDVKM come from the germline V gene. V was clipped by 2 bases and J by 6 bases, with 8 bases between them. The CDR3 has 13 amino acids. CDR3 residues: CASSLGLTNEQFF. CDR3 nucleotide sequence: TGTGCCAGCAGTTTAGGACTTACCAATGAGCAGTTCTTC.

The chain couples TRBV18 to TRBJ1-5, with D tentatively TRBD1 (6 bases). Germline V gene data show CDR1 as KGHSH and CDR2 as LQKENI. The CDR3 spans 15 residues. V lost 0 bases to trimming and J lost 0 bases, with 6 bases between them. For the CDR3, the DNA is TGTGCCAGCTCACCACCGGGACATAGCAATCAGCCCCAGCATTTT. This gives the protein CASSPPGHSNQPQHF.

CDR3: CASSQDRGGEREQYF. The CDR3 DNA sequence: TGTGCCAGCAGCCAAGATCGGGGGGGAGAGCGCGAGCAGTACTTC. The chain has TRBV4-2 and TRBJ2-7; 8 bases are a match to TRBD2. Germline V gene data show CDR1 as LGHNA and CDR2 as YNFKEQ. The J segment lost 6 bases and the V segment lost 0 bases, leaving 7 bases of the junction unmatched. The CDR3 is made up of 15 amino acids.

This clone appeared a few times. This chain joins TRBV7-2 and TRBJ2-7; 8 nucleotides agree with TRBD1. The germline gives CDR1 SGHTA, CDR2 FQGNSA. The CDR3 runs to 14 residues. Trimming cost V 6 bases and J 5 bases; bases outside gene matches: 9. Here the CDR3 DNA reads TGTGCCAGCAGTTACAGAACAGGGGGAAACGAGCAGTACTTC. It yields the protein CASSYRTGGNEQYF.

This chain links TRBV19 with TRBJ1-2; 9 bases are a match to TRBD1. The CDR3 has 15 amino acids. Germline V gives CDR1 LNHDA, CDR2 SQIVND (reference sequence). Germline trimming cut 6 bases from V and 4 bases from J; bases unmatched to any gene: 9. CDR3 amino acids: CASSTQQGAGYGYTF. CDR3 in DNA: TGTGCCAGTAGCACTCAACAGGGGGCGGGCTATGGCTACACCTTC.

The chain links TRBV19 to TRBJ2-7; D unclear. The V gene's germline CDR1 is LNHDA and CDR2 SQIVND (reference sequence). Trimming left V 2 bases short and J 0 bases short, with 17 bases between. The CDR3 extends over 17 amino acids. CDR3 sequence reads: CASSIRGSVESSYEQYF. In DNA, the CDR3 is TGTGCCAGTAGTATACGAGGATCAGTCGAAAGCTCCTACGAGCAGTACTTC.

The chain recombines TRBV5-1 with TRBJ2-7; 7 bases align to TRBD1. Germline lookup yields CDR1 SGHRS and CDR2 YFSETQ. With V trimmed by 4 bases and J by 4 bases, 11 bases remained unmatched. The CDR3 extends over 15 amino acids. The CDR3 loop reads CASSRGQGIAYEQYF. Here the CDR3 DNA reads TGCGCCAGCAGCAGGGGGCAGGGGATCGCGTACGAGCAGTACTTC.

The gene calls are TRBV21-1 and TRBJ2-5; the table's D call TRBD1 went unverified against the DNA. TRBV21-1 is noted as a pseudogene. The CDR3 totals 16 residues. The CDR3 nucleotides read TGTGCCAGCAGGAAAGGGGGACAGGGGGCAGCAGAGACCCAGTACTTC. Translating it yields CASRKGGQGAAETQYF.

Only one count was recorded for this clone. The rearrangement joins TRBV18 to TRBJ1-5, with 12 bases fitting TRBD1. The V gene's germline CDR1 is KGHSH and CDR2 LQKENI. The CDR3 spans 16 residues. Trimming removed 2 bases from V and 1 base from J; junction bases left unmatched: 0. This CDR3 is CASSPGTGGSNQPQHF. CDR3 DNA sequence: TGTGCCAGCTCACCAGGGACAGGGGGCAGCAATCAGCCCCAGCATTTT.

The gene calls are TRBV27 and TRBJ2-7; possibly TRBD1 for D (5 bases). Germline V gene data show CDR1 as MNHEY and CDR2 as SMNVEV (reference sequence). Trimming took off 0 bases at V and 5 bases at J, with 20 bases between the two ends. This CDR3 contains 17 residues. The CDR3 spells CASSLSTQGLIGDEQYF. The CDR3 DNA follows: TGTGCCAGCAGTTTATCGACTCAGGGTCTGATTGGGGACGAGCAGTACTTC.

The CDR3, as DNA: TGCGCCAGCAGCCTGCGGGAGATCTCCTACAATGAGCAGTTCTTC. Protein: CASSLREISYNEQFF. V gene TRBV5-1 combines with J gene TRBJ2-1, with TRBD2 matching over 7 bases. V lost 4 bases, J lost 0 bases, and 4 bases stayed unmatched. The CDR3 totals 15 residues. CDR1 SGHRS and CDR2 YFSETQ come from the germline V gene.

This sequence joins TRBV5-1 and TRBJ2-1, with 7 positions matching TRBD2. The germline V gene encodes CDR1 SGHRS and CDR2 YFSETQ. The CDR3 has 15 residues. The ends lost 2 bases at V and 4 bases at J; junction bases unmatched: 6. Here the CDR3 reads CASSLGLADYNEQFF. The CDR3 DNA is TGCGCCAGCAGCTTAGGGCTAGCGGATTACAATGAGCAGTTCTTC.